Below, 9 T cell receptor beta chains from the same sample are listed, as sequenced in a study of neoadjuvant nivolumab and ipilimumab in lung cancer. Assay used: immunoSEQ multiplex PCR; TCRdb lists only in-frame clones, some missing. The table includes 9,000 to 10,000 clones, roughly four fifths detected once. Sequenced here: peripheral blood, sampled before neoadjuvant nivolumab, alone or with ipilimumab. The origin of the receptors is an adult with non-small cell lung cancer.

V gene TRBV15 combines with J gene TRBJ2-6; D possibly corresponds to TRBD1 (6 bases). The V gene's germline CDR1 is LNHNV and CDR2 YYDKDF (reference sequence). V was pared by 3 bases and J by 0 bases, with 15 bases between. CDR3 length: 18 residues. DNA for the CDR3: TGTGCCACCAGCAGCCTGGACAGAGTTATCTCTGGGGCCAACGTCCTGACTTTC. It is translated as CATSSLDRVISGANVLTF.

V is TRBV7-9 and J is TRBJ1-2; D is ambiguous. V was shortened by 6 bases and J by 7 bases, with 12 bases between the two germline ends. The CDR3 contains 12 residues. From germline, CDR1 is SEHNR and CDR2 FQNEAQ (reference sequence). The CDR3 region has the DNA TGTGCCAGCAGTGCCGGGAGTGTTGGCTACACCTTC. This translates into CASSAGSVGYTF. Based on the CDR3 plus reference TRBV7-9 and TRBJ1-2, the full variable domain is DTGVSQNPRHKITKRGQNVTFRCDPISEHNRLYWYRQTLGQGPEFLTYFQNEAQLEKSRLLSDRFSAERPKGSFSTLEIQRTEQGDSAMYLCASSAGSVGYTFGSGTRLTVV.

The chain joins TRBV6-1 to TRBJ2-3, with a weak D call TRBD2 (6 bases). The CDR3 is 15 amino acids. Germline values: CDR1 MNHNS, CDR2 SASEGT. With 1 base removed from V and 0 bases from J, the gap between germline ends came to 8 bases. CDR3 in DNA: TGTGCCAGCAGTGAAGGCGGGACTAGCACAGATACGCAGTATTTT. It translates to CASSEGGTSTDTQYF.

V and J are TRBV9 and TRBJ2-1; 12 positions agree with TRBD2. Germline CDR1 reads SGDLS; CDR2 reads YYNGEE. The CDR3 extends over 21 amino acids. V was clipped by 4 bases and J by 1 base; unmatched bases: 18. Here the CDR3 reads CASSPLPRLAGDKGSYNEQFF. The DNA of the CDR3 is TGTGCCAGCAGCCCACTCCCCAGACTAGCGGGAGATAAGGGGTCCTACAATGAGCAGTTCTTC. Together with reference TRBV9 and TRBJ2-1, the CDR3 gives the full variable domain: DSGVTQTPKHLITATGQRVTLRCSPRSGDLSVYWYQQSLDQGLQFLIQYYNGEERAKGNILERFSAQQFPDLHSELNLSSLELGDSALYFCASSPLPRLAGDKGSYNEQFFGPGTRLTVL.

The chain couples TRBV5-4 to TRBJ2-1; TRBD1 is a possible D gene (5 bases). V was pared by 1 base and J by 4 bases, with 9 bases between. Germline V gives CDR1 SGHNT, CDR2 YYREEE (reference sequence). The CDR3 extends over 14 amino acids. The CDR3 nucleotides read TGTGCCAGCAGCTTGCAAACAGGATACAATGAGCAGTTCTTC. Translated: CASSLQTGYNEQFF. Based on the CDR3 plus reference TRBV5-4 and TRBJ2-1, the full variable domain is ETGVTQSPTHLIKTRGQQVTLRCSSQSGHNTVSWYQQALGQGPQFIFQYYREEENGRGNFPPRFSGLQFPNYSSELNVNALELDDSALYLCASSLQTGYNEQFFGPGTRLTVL.

The chain links TRBV19 to TRBJ1-1; possibly TRBD1 for D (5 bases). Germline V CDR1 and CDR2: LNHDA, SQIVND (reference sequence). V was shortened by 4 bases and J by 7 bases, with 22 bases between the two germline ends. CDR3 length: 16 amino acids. The CDR3 loop reads CASSTGGTPRTGEAFF. The CDR3 nucleotides read TGTGCCAGTAGTACAGGCGGGACGCCTAGGACCGGTGAAGCTTTCTTT.

The chain joins TRBV6-5 to TRBJ2-7; 11 nucleotides agree with TRBD2. The germline V gene has CDR1 MNHEY and CDR2 SVGAGI. J gave up 1 base and V 5 bases, and 4 bases lay outside the gene matches. The CDR3 runs 15 residues. CDR3 sequence: CASSRLAGGSYEQYF. DNA for the CDR3: TGTGCCAGCAGTCGGCTAGCGGGAGGATCCTACGAGCAGTACTTC.

J is TRBJ2-3 and V is TRBV6-4; 11 bases align to TRBD2. With V trimmed by 3 bases and J by 4 bases, 6 bases remained unmatched. This CDR3 has 16 residues. Germline-derived CDR1 and CDR2 are MRHNA and SNTAGT. The CDR3 DNA follows: TGTGCCAGCAGTGAACAGGTAGCGGGAGGGCCAGATACGCAGTATTTT. Protein sequence: CASSEQVAGGPDTQYF.

J is TRBJ2-7 and V is TRBV5-4, with D uncertain. The V and J ends lost 4 bases and 5 bases respectively, with 13 bases between them. The CDR3 spans 13 residues. Per the germline V gene, CDR1 is SGHNT and CDR2 is YYREEE (reference sequence). The CDR3 DNA follows: TGTGCCAGCAGCCCTAGGGCCGTCGACGAGCAGTACTTC. It is translated as CASSPRAVDEQYF.